Only a few counts were recorded for the clone carrying this T cell receptor (beta chain). Its antigen is not identified. This sample was included in a study of post-analysis software for immune sequencing data. Study-level points and caveats: Five or six TRBV segments, including TRBV5-6, TRBV5-1 and TRBV20-1, were more frequent in patients than controls. Significantly decreased normalized Chao1 diversity was recorded for multiple sclerosis patients relative to controls.

TCR beta cDNA libraries had unique molecular identifiers. TCRdb re-analysed the PCR reads in MiXCR, keeping a single row per CDR3 protein. The sample includes approximately 400,000 distinct CDR3 sequences, around 37% seen only once; the top ten take around 15%. This CDR3 has 13 amino acids. V lost 8 bases and J 9 bases, leaving 14 bases between the germline ends. Looked up from germline, CDR1 is SNHLY and CDR2 is FYNNEI. The rearrangement links TRBV2 to TRBJ1-6; D remains ambiguous. What was sequenced was blood. The sequence was obtained from a girl under 18 with multiple sclerosis. The CDR3 nucleotides are TGTGCCAGCCTATTTGAAGTTGGTTCACCCCTCCACTTT. Protein product: CASLFEVGSPLHF.